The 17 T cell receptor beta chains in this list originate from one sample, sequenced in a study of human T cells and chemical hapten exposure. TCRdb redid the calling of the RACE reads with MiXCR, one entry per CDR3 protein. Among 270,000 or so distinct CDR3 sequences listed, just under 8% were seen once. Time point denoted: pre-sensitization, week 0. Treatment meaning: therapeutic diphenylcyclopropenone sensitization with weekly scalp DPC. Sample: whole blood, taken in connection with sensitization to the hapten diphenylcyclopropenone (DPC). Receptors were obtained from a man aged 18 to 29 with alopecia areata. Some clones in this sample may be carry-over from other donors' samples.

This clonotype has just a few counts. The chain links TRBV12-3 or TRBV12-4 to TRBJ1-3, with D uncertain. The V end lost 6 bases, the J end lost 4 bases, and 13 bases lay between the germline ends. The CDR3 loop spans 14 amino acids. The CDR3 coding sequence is TGTGCCAGCAGGGCCGGGGAGTCGGGAAACACCATATATTTT. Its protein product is CASRAGESGNTIYF.

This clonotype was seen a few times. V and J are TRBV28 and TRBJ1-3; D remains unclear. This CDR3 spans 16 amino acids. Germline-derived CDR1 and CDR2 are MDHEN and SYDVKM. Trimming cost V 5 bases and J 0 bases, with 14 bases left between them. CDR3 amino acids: CASSPTHPNSGNTIYF. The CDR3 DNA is TGTGCCAGCAGTCCTACTCACCCAAACTCTGGAAACACCATATATTTT. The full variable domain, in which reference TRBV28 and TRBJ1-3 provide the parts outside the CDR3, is DVKVTQSSRYLVKRTGEKVFLECVQDMDHENMFWYRQDPGLGLRLIYFSYDVKMKEKGDIPEGYSVSREKKERFSLILESASTNQTSMYLCASSPTHPNSGNTIYFGEGSWLTVV.

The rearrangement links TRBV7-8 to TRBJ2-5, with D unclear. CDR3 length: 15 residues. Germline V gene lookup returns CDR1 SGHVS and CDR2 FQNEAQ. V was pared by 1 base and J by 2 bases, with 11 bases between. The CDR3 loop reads CASSLVGTEQETQYF. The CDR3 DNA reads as TGTGCCAGCAGCTTAGTTGGTACAGAACAAGAGACCCAGTACTTC. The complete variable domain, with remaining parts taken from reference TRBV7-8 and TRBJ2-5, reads GAGVSQSPRYKVAKRGQDVALRCDPISGHVSLFWYQQALGQGPEFLTYFQNEAQLDKSGLPSDRFFAERPEGSVSTLKIQRTQQEDSAVYLCASSLVGTEQETQYFGPGTRLLVL.

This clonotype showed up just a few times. The CDR3 coding sequence is TGTGCCAGCAGTTTAGGAGGGGGTCTCACCTATAATTCACCCCTCCACTTT. Its translation is CASSLGGGLTYNSPLHF. V usage is TRBV28 and J usage is TRBJ1-6; the D gene is possibly TRBD1 (6 bases). Germline-derived CDR1 and CDR2 are MDHEN and SYDVKM. The CDR3 consists of 17 residues. V lost 2 bases to trimming and J lost 2 bases, with 13 bases between them. The full variable domain, with the rest looked up from reference TRBV28 and TRBJ1-6, is DVKVTQSSRYLVKRTGEKVFLECVQDMDHENMFWYRQDPGLGLRLIYFSYDVKMKEKGDIPEGYSVSREKKERFSLILESASTNQTSMYLCASSLGGGLTYNSPLHFGNGTRLTVT.

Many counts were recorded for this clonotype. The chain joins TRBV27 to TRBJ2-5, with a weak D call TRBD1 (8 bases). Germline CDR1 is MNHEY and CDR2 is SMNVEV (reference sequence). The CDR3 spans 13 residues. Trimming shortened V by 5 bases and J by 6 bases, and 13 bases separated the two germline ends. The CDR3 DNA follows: TGTGCCAGCAGTCACAGGGGGGGGAAGACCCAGTACTTC. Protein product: CASSHRGGKTQYF.

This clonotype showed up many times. Here the CDR3 reads CASSGLDGNTGELFF. For the CDR3, the DNA is TGCGCCAGCTCCGGACTAGATGGGAACACCGGGGAGCTGTTTTTT. The V gene is TRBV5-1, the J gene TRBJ2-2, with 7 bases that match TRBD2. The length of the CDR3 is 15 residues. Per the germline V gene, CDR1 is SGHRS and CDR2 is YFSETQ. V shed 7 bases and J 1 base; nucleotides not matched to a gene: 7.

The CDR3 DNA reads as TGTGCCAGCAGTCCCTCTCAGGGGCCGATTTACTATGGCTACACCTTC. It yields the protein CASSPSQGPIYYGYTF. The V and J genes are TRBV27 and TRBJ1-2, with D maybe TRBD1 (6 bases). The ends were cut back, 5 bases at V and 3 bases at J, with 19 bases in the middle. Germline CDR1 and CDR2: MNHEY and SMNVEV (reference sequence). CDR3 length: 16 residues.

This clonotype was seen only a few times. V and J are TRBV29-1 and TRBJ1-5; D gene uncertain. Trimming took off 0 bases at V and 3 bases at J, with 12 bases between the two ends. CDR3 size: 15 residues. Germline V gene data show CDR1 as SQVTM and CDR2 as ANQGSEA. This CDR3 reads CSVEDDMDPNQPQHF. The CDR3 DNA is TGCAGCGTTGAAGATGACATGGACCCCAATCAGCCCCAGCATTTT.

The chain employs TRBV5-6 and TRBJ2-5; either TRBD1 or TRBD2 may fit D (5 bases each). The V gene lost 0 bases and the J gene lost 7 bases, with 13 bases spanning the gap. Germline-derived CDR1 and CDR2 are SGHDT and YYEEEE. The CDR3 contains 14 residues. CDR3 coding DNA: TGTGCCAGCAGCTTGGAAGTGATTGGGGGGACCCAGTACTTC. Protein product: CASSLEVIGGTQYF.

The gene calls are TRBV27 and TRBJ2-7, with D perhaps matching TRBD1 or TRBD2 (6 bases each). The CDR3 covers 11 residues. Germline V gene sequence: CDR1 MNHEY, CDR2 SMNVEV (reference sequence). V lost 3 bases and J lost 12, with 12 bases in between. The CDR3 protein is CASSFGGRMYF. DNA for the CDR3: TGTGCCAGCAGTTTCGGGGGCAGGATGTACTTC.

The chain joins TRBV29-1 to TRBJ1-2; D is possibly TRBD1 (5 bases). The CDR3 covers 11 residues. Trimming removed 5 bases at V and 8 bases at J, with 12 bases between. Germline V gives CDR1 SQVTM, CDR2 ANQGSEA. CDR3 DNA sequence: TGCAGCGTTACCGGGACTCGAGGCTACACCTTC. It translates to CSVTGTRGYTF. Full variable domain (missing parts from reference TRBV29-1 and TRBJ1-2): SAVISQKPSRDICQRGTSLTIQCQVDSQVTMMFWYRQQPGQSLTLIATANQGSEATYESGFVIDKFPISRPNLTFSTLTVSNMSPEDSSIYLCSVTGTRGYTFGSGTRLTVV.

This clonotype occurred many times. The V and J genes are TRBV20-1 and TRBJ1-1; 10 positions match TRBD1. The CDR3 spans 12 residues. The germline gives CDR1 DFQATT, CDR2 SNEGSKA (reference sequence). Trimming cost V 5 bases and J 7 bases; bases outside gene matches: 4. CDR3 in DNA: TGCAGTGCTGACAGGGGGCTAAGTGAAGCTTTCTTT. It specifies CSADRGLSEAFF.

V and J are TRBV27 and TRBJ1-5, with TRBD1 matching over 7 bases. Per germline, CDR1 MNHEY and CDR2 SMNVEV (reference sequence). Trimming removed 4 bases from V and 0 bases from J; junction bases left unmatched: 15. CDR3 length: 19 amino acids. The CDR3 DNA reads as TGTGCCAGCAGTTCCCTCAGGACCGGGACAGAGTATAGCAATCAGCCCCAGCATTTT. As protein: CASSSLRTGTEYSNQPQHF.

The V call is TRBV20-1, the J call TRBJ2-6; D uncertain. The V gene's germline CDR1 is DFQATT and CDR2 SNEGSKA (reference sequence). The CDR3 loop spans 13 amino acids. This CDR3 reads CSGYTSGANVLTF. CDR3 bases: TGCAGCGGATACACCTCTGGGGCCAACGTCCTGACTTTC.

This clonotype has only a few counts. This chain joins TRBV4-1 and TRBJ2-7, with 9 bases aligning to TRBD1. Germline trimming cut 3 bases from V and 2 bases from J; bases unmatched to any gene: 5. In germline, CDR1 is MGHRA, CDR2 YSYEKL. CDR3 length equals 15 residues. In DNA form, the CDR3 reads TGCGCCAGCAGCCAGGACAGGGGACGTCCCTACGAGCAGTACTTC. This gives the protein CASSQDRGRPYEQYF.

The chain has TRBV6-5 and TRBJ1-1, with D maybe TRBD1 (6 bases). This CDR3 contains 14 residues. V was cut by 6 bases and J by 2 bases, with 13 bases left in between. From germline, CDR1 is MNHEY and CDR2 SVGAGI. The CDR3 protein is CASRSGQYNTEAFF. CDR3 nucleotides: TGTGCCAGCAGATCCGGACAGTACAACACTGAAGCTTTCTTT.

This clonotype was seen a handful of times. This CDR3 is CASSFYFGSYSNQPQHF. CDR3 sequence (DNA): TGTGCCAGCAGTTTCTATTTCGGCAGTTATAGCAATCAGCCCCAGCATTTT. The chain employs TRBV12-3 or TRBV12-4 and TRBJ1-5; D call uncertain. The CDR3 has 17 amino acids. Trimming removed 3 bases at V and 0 bases at J, with 15 bases between.